The 24 T cell receptor beta chains in this list originate from one sample, sequenced in a study of blood T cells in healthy people across ages. A second PCR, run for about 7 to 11 cycles, used a sample-barcoded 5' primer plus a J-beta primer mix. TCRdb reanalysed the 5' RACE reads using MiXCR and keeps one entry per CDR3 protein. In the table there are over 600,000 distinct CDR3 sequences, around half of which are singletons. The sample consisted of blood. Source of these receptors: an elderly man in good health.

The table lists this clonotype with a few counts. For the CDR3, the DNA is TGTGCCAGCAGCTCCCGACACGGCGAGCAGTACTTC. It translates to CASSSRHGEQYF. This chain links TRBV11-3 with TRBJ2-7; unclear D gene. Trimming pared 4 bases from V and 6 bases from J, leaving 10 bases between. CDR1 SGHNT and CDR2 YENEEA come from the germline V gene. This CDR3 is 12 amino acids long.

A note on this clonotype: The DNA is omitted, as the CDR3 cannot be located on it reliably, and the CDR3 follows TCRdb's listing. The chain couples TRBV4-1 to TRBJ2-5; TRBD1 was called by the table and not checked on the DNA. Per the germline V gene, CDR1 is MGHRA and CDR2 is YSYEKL. The CDR3 spans 15 amino acids, including both terminal residues. The CDR3 region is CASSQDFRGRETQYF.

This clonotype was recorded at least ten times. The chain joins TRBV4-1 to TRBJ2-1; D is ambiguous. Trimming removed 4 bases at V and 4 bases at J, with 11 bases between. The V gene's germline CDR1 is MGHRA and CDR2 YSYEKL. This CDR3 has 14 residues. Here the CDR3 reads CASSLPNSYNEQFF. For the CDR3, the DNA is TGCGCCAGCAGCCTTCCTAATTCATACAATGAGCAGTTCTTC.

This clonotype was seen many times. The V gene is TRBV6-2 or TRBV6-3, the J gene TRBJ2-1; the D gene is possibly TRBD2 (6 bases). The V gene's germline CDR1 is MNHEY and CDR2 SVGEGT. The CDR3 runs to 17 residues. V shed 0 bases and J shed 0 bases, with 12 bases lying between them. The CDR3 loop is CASSYSTPGLSYNEQFF. The DNA of the CDR3 is TGTGCCAGCAGTTACTCGACACCGGGACTCTCCTACAATGAGCAGTTCTTC.

The V call is TRBV20-1, the J call TRBJ2-5; maybe TRBD1 (5 bases). Germline CDR1 and CDR2: DFQATT and SNEGSKA (reference sequence). CDR3 length: 11 amino acids. The V end was cut by 5 bases, the J end by 1 base, with 5 bases between. For the CDR3, the DNA is TGCAGTGCTGGGGCCCAAGAGACCCAGTACTTC. Translated, it gives CSAGAQETQYF.

The chain carries TRBV27 and TRBJ2-3; tentative D call: TRBD2 (6 bases). Germline V CDR1 and CDR2: MNHEY, SMNVEV (reference sequence). The CDR3 is made up of 19 amino acids. V dropped 2 bases and J dropped 0 bases, with 21 bases sitting between them. Here the CDR3 DNA reads TGTGCCAGCAGTTTAACCGGGGGACTTCCCGTTCGTAGCACAGATACGCAGTATTTT. Protein: CASSLTGGLPVRSTDTQYF.

This clonotype was seen a few times. V gene TRBV28 combines with J gene TRBJ1-4; D uncertain. V was pared by 3 bases and J by 12 bases, with 14 bases between. The germline V gene has CDR1 MDHEN and CDR2 SYDVKM. The CDR3 contains 13 residues. The CDR3 sequence: CASSLGGIKELFF. The CDR3 region has the DNA TGTGCCAGCAGTTTGGGCGGGATCAAGGAACTGTTTTTT.

The chain is built from TRBV29-1 and TRBJ1-5, with D unclear. The CDR3 has 13 residues. The V and J ends lost 7 bases and 0 bases respectively, with 10 bases between them. Germline V gene lookup returns CDR1 SQVTM and CDR2 ANQGSEA. The CDR3 loop reads CSAADDSNQPQHF. The CDR3 DNA is TGCAGCGCTGCGGACGATAGCAATCAGCCCCAGCATTTT.

The gene calls are TRBV7-3 and TRBJ2-5, with TRBD1 as a possible D gene (6 bases). V lost 5 bases and J lost 11, with 21 bases in between. Germline V gives CDR1 SGHTA, CDR2 FQGTGA. This CDR3 is built from 14 residues. The CDR3 DNA reads TGTGCCAGCAGCGTACACGGGACAACCCTTGAGCAGTACTTC. It is translated as CASSVHGTTLEQYF.

This chain's CDR3 is CASSPEARWSSNEQFF. CDR3 sequence (DNA): TGTGCCAGCAGCCCCGAAGCGCGCTGGTCCTCTAATGAGCAGTTCTTC. The chain carries TRBV7-3 and TRBJ2-1; the D is unclear. The CDR3 has 16 amino acids. In germline, CDR1 is SGHTA, CDR2 FQGTGA. The V and J ends lost 5 bases and 7 bases respectively, with 21 bases between them. The full variable domain, its missing parts supplied by reference TRBV7-3 and TRBJ2-1, is GAGVSQTPSNKVTEKGKYVELRCDPISGHTALYWYRQSLGQGPEFLIYFQGTGAADDSGLPNDRFFAVRPEGSVSTLKIQRTERGDSAVYLCASSPEARWSSNEQFFGPGTRLTVL.

On this clonotype itself: It may be a read error: a sequence one base away is much more abundant. V gene TRBV5-1 combines with J gene TRBJ2-4; 7 positions agree with TRBD1. The J call could be wrong; TRBJ2-7 is a better fit for the DNA end. The CDR3 covers 14 residues. CDR1 and CDR2 from the germline V gene are SGHRS and YFSETQ. This CDR3 reads CAGRPRTGSYEQYF. CDR3 sequence (DNA): TGCGCCGGCAGGCCGAGGACAGGTTCCTACGAGCAGTACTTC.

Worth noting for this clonotype: This could be a read error, since a much larger clone is one nucleotide away. V and J are TRBV29-1 and TRBJ1-1; D unresolved. The V end lost 2 bases, the J end lost 0 bases, and 10 bases lay between the germline ends. Looked up from germline, CDR1 is SQVTM and CDR2 is ANQGSEA. The CDR3 contains 14 residues. CDR3 DNA sequence: TGCAGCGTTGAATGGGGATTGGTGAACACTGAAGCTTTCTTT. This translates into CSVEWGLVNTEAFF.

The chain joins TRBV24-1 to TRBJ2-1; D uncertain. V lost 4 bases, J lost 5 bases, and 17 bases lay in between. The CDR3 is 16 residues long. Per the germline V gene, CDR1 is KGHDR and CDR2 is SFDVKD. The CDR3 sequence: CATSDSRRFVDNEQFF. The CDR3 DNA reads as TGTGCCACCAGTGACTCCCGGCGATTCGTCGACAATGAGCAGTTCTTC.

This clonotype was seen a handful of times. The rearrangement links TRBV7-2 to TRBJ2-5; weak D call: TRBD1 (6 bases). The CDR3 runs to 15 residues. The V end lost 5 bases, the J end lost 4 bases, and 17 bases lay between the germline ends. CDR1 and CDR2 (germline): SGHTA, FQGNSA. The CDR3 is CASSIATGSRETQYF. Here the CDR3 DNA reads TGTGCCAGCAGCATCGCAACAGGGTCACGAGAGACCCAGTACTTC.

The chain recombines TRBV4-3 with TRBJ2-7, with a possible D match to TRBD2 (6 bases). The CDR3 spans 15 residues. Germline assignment: CDR1 LGHNA and CDR2 YSLEER. The V and J ends lost 1 base and 4 bases respectively, with 14 bases between them. CDR3 coding DNA: TGCGCCAGCAGCCAAGTAGGAGGGAGTTGGTACGAGCAGTACTTC. It is translated as CASSQVGGSWYEQYF.

The J gene is TRBJ2-1, the V gene TRBV12-3 or TRBV12-4, with 11 bases identical to TRBD2. CDR3 length: 16 amino acids. V lost 2 bases to trimming and J lost 7 bases; unmatched junction nucleotides: 7. CDR3 bases: TGTGCCAGCAGTTTATCGGAGGGACTAGCGGTTAATGAGCAGTTCTTC. Its translation: CASSLSEGLAVNEQFF.

The rearrangement links TRBV20-1 to TRBJ2-1; no clear D. The germline gives CDR1 DFQATT, CDR2 SNEGSKA (reference sequence). The CDR3 loop spans 12 amino acids. Trimming took off 5 bases at V and 7 bases at J, with 12 bases between the two ends. Written as DNA, the CDR3 is TGCAGTGCTGAGGCTCCGGAGAATGAGCAGTTCTTC. Protein sequence: CSAEAPENEQFF.

This chain uses TRBV7-3 with TRBJ2-5; D ambiguous. The tail of the sequence fits TRBJ2-1 better, so the J call may be wrong. The length of the CDR3 is 14 residues. Germline values: CDR1 SGHTA, CDR2 FQGTGA. In DNA, the CDR3 is TGTGCCAGCAGCTTACTTTCGTCCCAAGAGACCCAGTTCTTC. Its protein is CASSLLSSQETQFF.

This clonotype came up many times. The V gene is TRBV5-1, the J gene TRBJ2-7, with D perhaps TRBD2 (5 bases). The CDR3 runs to 13 residues. The germline V gene encodes CDR1 SGHRS and CDR2 YFSETQ. V shed 4 bases and J shed 2 bases, with 10 bases lying between them. The CDR3 loop is CASSVSEPYEQYF. The CDR3 DNA reads TGCGCCAGCAGCGTTAGCGAGCCCTACGAGCAGTACTTC.

The chain is built from TRBV20-1 and TRBJ2-3; the D is unclear. In germline, CDR1 is DFQATT, CDR2 SNEGSKA (reference sequence). This CDR3 has 14 residues. The ends were cut back, 6 bases at V and 0 bases at J, with 13 bases in the middle. The CDR3 bases are TGCAGTGCCCGACAAATAACTAGCACAGATACGCAGTATTTT. This gives the protein CSARQITSTDTQYF.

The chain joins TRBV20-1 to TRBJ1-2; TRBD1 matches at 7 bases. The CDR3 runs to 15 residues. Germline assignment: CDR1 DFQATT and CDR2 SNEGSKA (reference sequence). The V and J ends lost 0 bases and 2 bases, in that order; junction bases with no gene match: 6. The CDR3 protein is CSARDPGTANYGYTF. The CDR3 DNA is TGCAGTGCTAGAGATCCAGGGACAGCAAACTATGGCTACACCTTC.

This clonotype was counted only a few times. The genes are TRBV10-3 and TRBJ2-1; D not resolved. The CDR3 is made up of 14 amino acids. Trimming removed 0 bases from V and 7 bases from J, with 10 bases in between. From germline, CDR1 is ENHRY and CDR2 SYGVKD. CDR3 region: CAISESIVGNEQFF. Here the CDR3 DNA reads TGTGCCATCAGTGAGTCAATCGTAGGGAATGAGCAGTTCTTC.

The V gene is TRBV7-3, the J gene TRBJ2-1; D call uncertain. The ends were cut back, 1 base at V and 8 bases at J, with 9 bases in the middle. The CDR3 loop spans 13 amino acids. From germline, CDR1 is SGHTA and CDR2 FQGTGA. The CDR3 DNA is TGTGCCAGCAGCTTAAAGCGCAACCATGAGCAGTTCTTC. It specifies CASSLKRNHEQFF.

The V call is TRBV2, the J call TRBJ2-2; the D gene is possibly TRBD2 (5 bases). The CDR3 has 15 amino acids. Between the trimmed V and J ends, which lost 6 bases and 2 bases, there was a span of 13 bases. Germline lookup yields CDR1 SNHLY and CDR2 FYNNEI. The CDR3 reads CASSKLASNTGELFF. The DNA of the CDR3 is TGTGCCAGCAGCAAATTAGCGAGTAACACCGGGGAGCTGTTTTTT.